Listed below are T cell receptor beta chains from one sample, sequenced in a study of glioma-infiltrating T cells after dendritic cell vaccination. The protocol was immunoSEQ multiplex PCR, while the TCRdb copy is restricted to in-frame clones and leaves out a portion. The sample records about 90,000 clones, 85% to 90% being singletons. The sample in question was blood, obtained before dendritic cell vaccination. The source of these receptors is a human donor with glioblastoma. Both conserved end residues are part of each CDR3. Fields, in order: V gene, D gene, J gene, clone size, CDR3 protein, CDR3 DNA. A D gene is named only where the DNA matches it firmly. A row's size may be missing; if present it is once, few, many or a size class.

>TRBV18|NA|TRBJ1-1|NA
CASSPGGGSTEAFF
TGTGCCAGCTCTCCGGGAGGGGGGAGCACTGAAGCTTTCTTT
>TRBV5-6|NA|TRBJ2-1|few
CASSVTGMKFF
TGTGCCAGCAGCGTGACAGGTATGAAGTTCTTC
>TRBV9|TRBD2|TRBJ2-3|NA
CASSPFGAGVSDTQYF
TGTGCCAGCAGCCCGTTTGGGGCGGGAGTCTCAGATACGCAGTATTTT
>TRBV29-1|TRBD1|TRBJ1-1|NA
CSVPRTGGRVGTEAFF
TGCAGCGTCCCGCGGACAGGGGGAAGGGTGGGCACTGAAGCTTTCTTT
>TRBV25-1|NA|TRBJ1-1|NA
CASSAPGFQAFF
TGTGCCAGCAGTGCCCCCGGGTTTCAAGCTTTCTTT
>TRBV5-1|TRBD1|TRBJ1-1|NA
CASSLTGGWGTEAFF
TGCGCCAGCAGCTTAACAGGGGGTTGGGGCACTGAAGCTTTCTTT
>TRBV5-8|NA|TRBJ2-2|NA
CASSLILAGATGELFF
TGTGCCAGCAGCTTGATTCTGGCAGGGGCGACCGGGGAGCTGTTTTTT
>TRBV11-3|TRBD1|TRBJ2-3|NA
CASSDGTGLTDTQYF
TGTGCCAGCAGCGATGGGACAGGGCTCACAGATACGCAGTATTTT
>TRBV9|NA|TRBJ1-3|NA
CASSPRASGNTIYF
TGTGCCAGCAGCCCACGAGCCTCCGGAAACACCATATATTTT
>TRBV4-1|NA|TRBJ1-1|NA
CASSLRQGRTEAFF
TGCGCCAGCAGCCTAAGGCAGGGAAGGACTGAAGCTTTCTTT
>TRBV14|NA|TRBJ2-1|NA
CASSQGVASYNEQFF
TGTGCCAGCAGCCAAGGAGTAGCGTCGTACAATGAGCAGTTCTTC
>TRBV6-1|NA|TRBJ2-2|NA
CASRIGAGELFF
TGTGCCAGCAGAATAGGGGCTGGGGAGCTGTTTTTT
>TRBV7-9|NA|TRBJ2-3|NA
CASSLLGGGDTQYF
TGTGCCAGCAGCTTATTGGGAGGAGGGGATACGCAGTATTTT
>TRBV13|NA|TRBJ2-7|NA
CASSLADEQYF
TGTGCCAGCAGCTTGGCCGACGAGCAGTACTTC
>TRBV29-1|NA|TRBJ2-3|NA
CSVEASLVDTQYF
TGCAGCGTTGAGGCCTCCCTCGTGGATACGCAGTATTTT
>TRBV15|NA|TRBJ1-3|NA
CATSRDGGRALNTIYF
TGTGCCACCAGCAGAGATGGAGGACGGGCATTAAACACCATATATTTT
>TRBV19|NA|TRBJ1-5|NA
CASSPPGDGNQPQHF
TGTGCCAGTAGTCCTCCGGGGGACGGCAATCAGCCCCAGCATTTT
>TRBV7-2|NA|TRBJ1-3|NA
CASSLTFSSGNTIYF
TGTGCCAGCAGCTTAACTTTCTCCTCTGGAAACACCATATATTTT
>TRBV6-5|TRBD1|TRBJ1-2|NA
CASSDRAKGGYTF
TGTGCCAGCAGCGACAGGGCTAAAGGGGGCTACACCTTC
>TRBV4-3|TRBD1|TRBJ1-1|NA
CASSPTGTGYTEAFF
TGCGCCAGCAGCCCAACCGGGACAGGGTACACTGAAGCTTTCTTT
>TRBV19|TRBD2|TRBJ2-7|NA
CASSPRGGRGEQYF
TGTGCCAGTAGCCCGCGGGGGGGCAGGGGCGAGCAGTACTTC
>TRBV4-1|TRBD1|TRBJ2-7|few
CASSQGWGQGDYEQYF
TGCGCCAGCAGCCAAGGATGGGGGCAGGGGGATTACGAGCAGTACTTC
>TRBV19|NA|TRBJ1-2|NA
CASSILVGNYGYTF
TGTGCCAGTAGTATTTTGGTCGGGAACTATGGCTACACCTTC